These 23 T cell receptor beta chains were all obtained from the same sample, sequenced in a study of T cell responses to AZD1222 COVID-19 vaccine (dated by TCRdb to the early 2020s). The intended sense of this specimen's time point label: baseline before first vaccination. The library was produced with the immunoSEQ multiplex PCR assay. TCRdb stores this immuneACCESS table with in-frame sequences only. Part of the clones is absent; in the studies checked, under half of the shortfall reflects unresolved V genes, and no reason is known for the rest. The table for this sample lists 130,000 to 150,000 clones; approximately 89% of them were counted only once. Of the sample, approximately 2.8% is held by the ten largest clones. Here the sequenced sample was peripheral blood, taken on day 0 of AZD1222 vaccination. The receptor source for this set is an adult in good health.

The J gene is TRBJ2-7, the V gene TRBV19, with 7 bases that match TRBD2. The CDR3 is 13 residues long. The ends lost 5 bases at V and 6 bases at J; junction bases unmatched: 7. Germline-derived CDR1 and CDR2 are LNHDA and SQIVND (reference sequence). This chain's CDR3 is CASSSGGIVEQYF. The DNA of the CDR3 is TGTGCCAGTAGTTCGGGGGGTATTGTCGAGCAGTACTTC. Full variable domain (outside the CDR3, taken from reference TRBV19 and TRBJ2-7): DGGITQSPKYLFRKEGQNVTLSCEQNLNHDAMYWYRQDPGQGLRLIYYSQIVNDFQKGDIAEGYSVSREKKESFPLTVTSAQKNPTAFYLCASSSGGIVEQYFGPGTRLTVT.

The chain uses TRBV2 and TRBJ1-2; no clear D gene. Germline-derived CDR1 and CDR2 are SNHLY and FYNNEI. The CDR3 loop spans 11 amino acids. V dropped 6 bases and J dropped 4 bases, with 6 bases sitting between them. This CDR3 reads CASRDGYGYTF. The CDR3 nucleotides read TGTGCCAGCAGGGATGGCTATGGCTACACCTTC.

The J gene is TRBJ1-1, the V gene TRBV14, with no clear D. Trimming took 2 bases from V and 5 from J, leaving 12 bases between them. Looked up from germline, CDR1 is SGHDN and CDR2 is FVKESK. This CDR3 has 14 amino acids. The CDR3 reads CASSQNLPQTEAFF. The DNA of the CDR3 is TGTGCCAGCAGCCAAAATCTCCCTCAAACTGAAGCTTTCTTT.

The gene calls are TRBV11-3 and TRBJ2-4; 9 bases agree with TRBD1. The CDR3 is 15 residues long. The V and J ends lost 5 bases and 8 bases, in that order; junction bases with no gene match: 10. The germline V gene has CDR1 SGHNT and CDR2 YENEEA. The CDR3 DNA sequence: TGTGCCAGCAGCCCCACCAGACAGGGGGGAGACATTCAGTACTTC. It codes for CASSPTRQGGDIQYF.

The V call is TRBV11-3, the J call TRBJ2-1, with 12 nucleotides matching TRBD2. The CDR3 has 16 residues. V lost 4 bases to trimming and J lost 9 bases; unmatched junction nucleotides: 10. CDR1 and CDR2 (germline): SGHNT, YENEEA. The CDR3 loop is CASSSGTSGLMGEQFF. The CDR3 DNA reads as TGTGCCAGCAGCTCCGGGACTAGCGGGCTGATGGGTGAGCAGTTCTTC.

The rearrangement joins TRBV6-1 to TRBJ2-3, with TRBD2 identical over 9 bases. V shed 2 bases and J 6 bases; nucleotides not matched to a gene: 6. This CDR3 region has 15 residues. Germline assignment: CDR1 MNHNS and CDR2 SASEGT. The CDR3 coding sequence is TGTGCCAGCAGTGAAAGCCGCGGGGGGGAGGATACGCAGTATTTT. Its protein product is CASSESRGGEDTQYF.

The genes are TRBV18 and TRBJ2-7, with D perhaps given as TRBD1 or TRBD2 (5 bases each). This CDR3 comprises 15 residues. With 4 bases removed from V and 7 bases from J, the gap between germline ends came to 20 bases. Looked up from germline, CDR1 is KGHSH and CDR2 is LQKENI. The chain's CDR3 is CASSLAGTFRGEQYF. Here the CDR3 DNA reads TGTGCCAGCTCACTCGCCGGGACCTTCCGCGGGGAGCAGTACTTC.

The gene calls are TRBV10-3 and TRBJ1-1; D not resolved. V dropped 3 bases and J dropped 0 bases, with 8 bases sitting between them. Per germline, CDR1 ENHRY and CDR2 SYGVKD. This CDR3 region has 14 residues. CDR3 residues: CAISDAVVNTEAFF. CDR3 bases: TGTGCCATCAGTGACGCAGTTGTGAACACTGAAGCTTTCTTT.

The gene calls are TRBV29-1 and TRBJ2-7; D is ambiguous. The ends were cut back, 0 bases at V and 5 bases at J, with 8 bases in the middle. Germline V gene data show CDR1 as SQVTM and CDR2 as ANQGSEA. This CDR3 is built from 12 residues. The CDR3 sequence is CSVEDNPDEQYF. CDR3 nucleotides: TGCAGCGTTGAAGATAACCCGGACGAGCAGTACTTC.

This rearrangement joins TRBV4-1 to TRBJ2-1; 8 bases are shared with TRBD2. The CDR3 loop spans 16 amino acids. The J segment lost 3 bases and the V segment lost 1 base, leaving 5 bases of the junction unmatched. Germline CDR1 and CDR2: MGHRA and YSYEKL. The CDR3 spells CASSQVTSGRYNEQFF. The CDR3 DNA reads TGCGCCAGCAGCCAAGTCACTAGCGGACGCTACAATGAGCAGTTCTTC.

V gene TRBV2 combines with J gene TRBJ2-7; 8 nucleotides line up with TRBD2. The CDR3 runs 14 residues. Per the germline V gene, CDR1 is SNHLY and CDR2 is FYNNEI. V lost 10 bases and J lost 1; bases outside the gene matches: 9. Here the CDR3 reads CATQPGTRSYEQYF. The CDR3 DNA is TGTGCCACCCAGCCCGGGACTAGATCCTACGAGCAGTACTTC.

The chain employs TRBV28 and TRBJ1-1; D not certain. V lost 4 bases and J 1 base, leaving 19 bases between the germline ends. This CDR3 is 17 amino acids long. The germline CDR1 and CDR2 sequences are MDHEN and SYDVKM. The DNA for the CDR3 is TGTGCCAGCAGTTCCGCACTTGGGCGGGCTAAGAACACTGAAGCTTTCTTT. Residues: CASSSALGRAKNTEAFF.

This chain connects TRBV7-8 to TRBJ2-7, with 9 positions matching TRBD1. The CDR3 sequence is 15 residues long. CDR1 SGHVS and CDR2 FQNEAQ come from the germline V gene. With V trimmed by 4 bases and J by 4 bases, 8 bases remained unmatched. CDR3 bases: TGTGCCAGCAGCTCCTACCGGGACAGGGAGTACGAGCAGTACTTC. It codes for CASSSYRDREYEQYF. Based on the CDR3 plus reference TRBV7-8 and TRBJ2-7, the full variable domain is GAGVSQSPRYKVAKRGQDVALRCDPISGHVSLFWYQQALGQGPEFLTYFQNEAQLDKSGLPSDRFFAERPEGSVSTLKIQRTQQEDSAVYLCASSSYRDREYEQYFGPGTRLTVT.

This clone was observed once. J is TRBJ1-4 and V is TRBV5-1; unclear D gene. V lost 4 bases and J 4 bases, leaving 23 bases between the germline ends. CDR1 is SGHRS, CDR2 YFSETQ, per germline. This CDR3 is 18 amino acids long. In DNA, the CDR3 is TGCGCCAGCAGCCCTCAGAGACCTCACCTTCTCTTTAATGAAAAACTGTTTTTT. Protein: CASSPQRPHLLFNEKLFF.

The chain uses TRBV2 and TRBJ2-1; possibly TRBD1 or TRBD2 for D (5 bases each). The CDR3 has 13 residues. V was cut by 2 bases and J by 7 bases, with 9 bases left in between. Germline CDR1 SNHLY, CDR2 FYNNEI. Here the CDR3 reads CASSEIEGNEQFF. In DNA, the CDR3 is TGTGCCAGCAGTGAAATTGAGGGGAATGAGCAGTTCTTC. Full variable domain (outside the CDR3, taken from reference TRBV2 and TRBJ2-1): EPEVTQTPSHQVTQMGQEVILRCVPISNHLYFYWYRQILGQKVEFLVSFYNNEISEKSEIFDDQFSVERPDGSNFTLKIRSTKLEDSAMYFCASSEIEGNEQFFGPGTRLTVL.

This sequence joins TRBV20-1 and TRBJ2-1; 9 nucleotides match TRBD2. Germline V gene lookup returns CDR1 DFQATT and CDR2 SNEGSKA (reference sequence). J was trimmed by 0 bases and V by 3 bases; bases with no gene match: 6. The CDR3 totals 16 residues. The CDR3: CSASRLSGSSYNEQFF. In DNA form, the CDR3 reads TGCAGTGCTAGTAGACTTAGCGGGAGCTCCTACAATGAGCAGTTCTTC.

The rearrangement links TRBV30 to TRBJ1-1; D call uncertain. The length of the CDR3 is 14 residues. V was cut by 1 base and J by 4 bases, with 13 bases left in between. CDR1 and CDR2 from the germline V gene are GTSNPN and SVGIG (reference sequence). The CDR3 loop reads CAWSDLDFVTEAFF. As DNA, the CDR3 is TGTGCCTGGAGTGACCTGGACTTCGTCACTGAAGCTTTCTTT.

V is TRBV9 and J is TRBJ1-3; possible D gene TRBD1, 5 bases. The CDR3 contains 15 residues. Germline V gene sequence: CDR1 SGDLS, CDR2 YYNGEE. V lost 4 bases, J lost 0 bases, and 11 bases lay in between. The CDR3 loop reads CASSTQGISGNTIYF. DNA of the CDR3: TGTGCCAGCAGCACGCAGGGTATCTCTGGAAACACCATATATTTT.

CDR3 protein: CASSFRLARSYEQYF. CDR3 coding DNA: TGTGCCAGCAGCTTCCGACTAGCGAGATCCTACGAGCAGTACTTC. V is TRBV11-3 and J is TRBJ2-7; 8 bases are a match to TRBD2. Trimming removed 3 bases from V and 1 base from J; junction bases left unmatched: 5. This CDR3 comprises 15 residues. Germline V gene sequence: CDR1 SGHNT, CDR2 YENEEA.

The chain recombines TRBV5-4 with TRBJ2-3, with 8 bases identical to TRBD2. The CDR3 spans 16 residues. Unmatched junction bases numbered 10, after V lost 4 bases and J lost 3 bases. Germline CDR1 is SGHNT and CDR2 is YYREEE (reference sequence). CDR3 amino acids: CASSRMTGGRTDTQYF. CDR3 nucleotides: TGTGCCAGCAGCAGAATGACGGGGGGGCGGACAGATACGCAGTATTTT.

CDR3 DNA sequence: TGTGCCAGCAGTTCCGACAGGGCCCTTGGCTACACCTTC. Translation: CASSSDRALGYTF. The rearrangement joins TRBV6-6 to TRBJ1-2, with 7 bases that match TRBD1. V lost 4 bases, J lost 7 bases, and 6 bases stayed unmatched. The CDR3 loop spans 13 amino acids. Looked up from germline, CDR1 is MNHNY and CDR2 is SVGAGI (reference sequence).

The rearrangement links TRBV4-2 to TRBJ1-3; D unclear. There are 16 residues in the CDR3. Germline V CDR1 and CDR2: LGHNA, YNFKEQ. V lost 0 bases and J 0 bases, leaving 9 bases between the germline ends. CDR3 sequence reads: CASSQEAATSGNTIYF. In DNA form, the CDR3 reads TGTGCCAGCAGCCAAGAGGCCGCGACCTCTGGAAACACCATATATTTT.

This chain connects TRBV19 to TRBJ2-7; TRBD2 is a possible D gene (6 bases). Germline V gene lookup returns CDR1 LNHDA and CDR2 SQIVND (reference sequence). CDR3 length equals 14 residues. Trimming removed 9 bases from V and 5 bases from J, with 20 bases in between. In nucleotides, the CDR3 is TGTGCCAGCCCGGGACTGGGGTTCGTCGACGAGCAGTACTTC. Its protein is CASPGLGFVDEQYF.